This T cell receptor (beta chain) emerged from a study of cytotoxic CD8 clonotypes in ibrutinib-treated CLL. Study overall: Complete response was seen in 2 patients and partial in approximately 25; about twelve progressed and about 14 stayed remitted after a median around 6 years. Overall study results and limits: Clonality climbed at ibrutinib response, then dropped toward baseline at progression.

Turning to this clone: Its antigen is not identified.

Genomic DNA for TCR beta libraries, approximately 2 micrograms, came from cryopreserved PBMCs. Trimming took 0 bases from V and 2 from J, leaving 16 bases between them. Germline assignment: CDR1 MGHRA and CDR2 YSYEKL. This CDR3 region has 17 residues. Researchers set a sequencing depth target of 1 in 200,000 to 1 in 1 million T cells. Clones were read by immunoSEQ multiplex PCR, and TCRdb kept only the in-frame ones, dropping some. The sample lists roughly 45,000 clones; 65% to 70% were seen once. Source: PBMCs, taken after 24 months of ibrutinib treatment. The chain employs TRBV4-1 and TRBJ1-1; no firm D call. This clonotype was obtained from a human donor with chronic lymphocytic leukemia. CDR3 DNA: TGCGCCAGCAGCCAAGAATTTAAGGGTCATCCAAACACTGAAGCTTTCTTT. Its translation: CASSQEFKGHPNTEAFF.